The T cell receptor beta chain under discussion was sequenced for a study of CD8 T cells in Susac syndrome (dated by TCRdb to between 2018 and 2021). With regard to the full study: Of the Susac syndrome patients who were sequenced, roughly 8 were in clinical remission while six had clinically active disease. At the time of blood withdrawal, Susac syndrome patients were either therapy-naive, taking corticosteroids (with some also receiving IVIg), or on IVIg alone. The study used repertoire sequencing to test whether antigen drove CD8+ T cell activation and differentiation in Susac syndrome. CD8+ T cell repertoire clonality was compared between about a dozen healthy donors, approximately 14 Susac syndrome patients and 15 multiple sclerosis patients.

Of note for this clonotype: The target of this receptor is not known. No much larger clonotype is one base removed from it; base qualities were not supplied.

Peripheral blood CD8+ and CD4+ T cells from healthy donors, Susac syndrome patients and multiple sclerosis patients were profiled by high-throughput TCR beta sequencing. The Susac syndrome patients fulfilled recently defined diagnostic criteria for either definite or probable disease. CD8+ TEMRA cells were enriched by FACS, while bulk CD8+ and CD4+ T cells were purified by magnetic negative isolation. Blood was collected in EDTA tubes and processed within 24 hours, with PBMCs isolated through density gradient centrifugation. PBMCs intended for TCR sequencing were frozen in liquid nitrogen and were later thawed in a 37 degrees C water bath. The sorted or isolated CD4+, CD8+ and CD8+ TEMRA cells reached a purity of at least 90%. General conclusions and limits of the study: The study acknowledged that relatively few individuals were included in the TCR sequencing and HLA analysis. Susac syndrome CD8+ repertoires showed clonal expansion, highest in CD8+ TEMRA cells and greater in clinically active than remitting patients. In the total CD8+ and CD8+ TEMRA repertoires, sixteen and five Susac-specific public clones, respectively, were identified.

RNA was extracted using the RNeasy kit, and about 0.5 to 1 ug of the RNA was reverse transcribed with random hexamers. TCR beta CDR3 regions were amplified with the immunoSEQ multiplex PCR assay covering 54 Vbeta and 13 Jbeta segments. PCR amplification bias was corrected by using a synthetic template baseline for primer optimization and computational correction. The study's processing was this. Reads were annotated to V, D and J genes according to IMGT and were analyzed with immunoSEQ Analyzer, with only productive sequences retained. To calculate clonality, Shannon entropy was normalized by log2 of the number of productive unique sequences and then subtracted from one. For each patient and control, public and private clones were evaluated within the 100 most prevalent clones. Clones were defined as Susac-specific if absent from the healthy and MS cohorts, from roughly 1,100 published viral clones and from other ImmuneACCESS disease sequences. TCRdb reprocessing: public reads trimmed at Q25 with fastp, clones called with MiXCR, in-frame beta chains kept. Each entry is one CDR3 protein sequence, shown with its most common DNA and genes. The V and J calls come from TCRdb's annotation, not from the publication. Here the sample has fewer than 140,000 distinct CDR3 sequences; roughly 94% occur a single time. The top ten hold 0.41% of the sample.

The germline V gene sets CDR1 to SGHDN and CDR2 to FVKESK. Spanning cysteine to phenylalanine, the CDR3 consists of 13 amino acids. Only the CDR3 part of the read is kept: 39 bases, read in frame from the first base. Cut back by 0 bases and 2 bases, the V and J ends lie 5 bases apart. The chain uses TRBV14 and TRBJ2-7; the D gene cannot be resolved reliably. The sequenced sample consisted of CD8+ T cells from PBMCs. This sequence originates from a human donor with Susac syndrome. The CDR3 reads CASSQDTPYEQYF. The DNA is TGTGCCAGCAGCCAAGATACCCCCTACGAGCAGTACTTC.